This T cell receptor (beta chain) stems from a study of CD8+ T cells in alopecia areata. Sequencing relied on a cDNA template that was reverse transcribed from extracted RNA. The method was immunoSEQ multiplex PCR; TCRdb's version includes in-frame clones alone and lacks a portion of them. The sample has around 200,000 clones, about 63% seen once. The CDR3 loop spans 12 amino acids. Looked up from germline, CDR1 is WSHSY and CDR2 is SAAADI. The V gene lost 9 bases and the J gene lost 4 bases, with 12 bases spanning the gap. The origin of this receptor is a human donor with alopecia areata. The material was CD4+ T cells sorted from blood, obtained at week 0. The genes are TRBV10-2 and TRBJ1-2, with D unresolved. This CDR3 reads CASREGSYGYTF. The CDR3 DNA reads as TGCGCCAGTCGGGAGGGTTCCTATGGCTACACCTTC.